The present entry profiles one T cell receptor (beta chain) with its context. Its antigen remains unknown. This sample's time point: week 47, end of study. Vaccinated patients received 300 ug of mutant IDH1 20-mer peptide per dose, with topical imiquimod. The CDR3 runs to 12 residues. V was clipped by 4 bases and J by 8 bases; unmatched bases: 7. The V gene's germline CDR1 is SQVTM and CDR2 ANQGSEA. The entry originates in a study of a mutant IDH1 vaccine in newly diagnosed glioma. Study-level results: Vaccination induced immune responses in about 92% of patients.

Profiling relied on immunoSEQ multiplex PCR, and the TCRdb table lists in-frame clones only, not all of them. The profile shows under 40,000 clones, around nine tenths of them singletons. Specimen: PBMCs, collected from a glioma patient whose treatment included an IDH1 peptide vaccine. The chain recombines TRBV29-1 with TRBJ1-1; 7 bases match TRBD1. The sequence was collected from a man between 35 and 55 years old with glioma. CDR3: CSVGWKGAEAFF. CDR3 sequence (DNA): TGCAGCGTTGGTTGGAAGGGGGCCGAAGCTTTCTTT. Looking up the rest from reference TRBV29-1 and TRBJ1-1 gives the full variable domain: SAVISQKPSRDICQRGTSLTIQCQVDSQVTMMFWYRQQPGQSLTLIATANQGSEATYESGFVIDKFPISRPNLTFSTLTVSNMSPEDSSIYLCSVGWKGAEAFFGQGTRLTVV.